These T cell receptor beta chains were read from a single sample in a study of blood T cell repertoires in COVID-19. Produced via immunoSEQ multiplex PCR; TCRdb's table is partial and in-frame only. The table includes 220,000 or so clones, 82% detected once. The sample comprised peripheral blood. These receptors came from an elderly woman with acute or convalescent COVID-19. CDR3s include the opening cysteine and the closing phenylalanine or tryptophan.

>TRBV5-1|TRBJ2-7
CASSSSFPRGGTGSYEQYF
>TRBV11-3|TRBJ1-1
CASSQGAAEAFF
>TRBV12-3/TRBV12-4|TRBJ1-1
CASSGLFTAEAFF
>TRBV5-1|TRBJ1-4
CASSLAGQSVLFF
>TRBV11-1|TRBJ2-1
CASTGTGSYNEQFF
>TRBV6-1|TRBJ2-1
CASTQSTSDEQFF
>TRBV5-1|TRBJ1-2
CASSAPDRAVYGYTF
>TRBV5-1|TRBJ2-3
CASSLALAGGHGTDTQYF
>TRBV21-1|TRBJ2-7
CASPGQSYEQYF
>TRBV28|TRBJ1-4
CASSLWMEATNEKLFF
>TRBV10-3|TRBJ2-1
CAISESGLAGTNEQFF
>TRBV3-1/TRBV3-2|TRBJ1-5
CASSQQGGPQHF
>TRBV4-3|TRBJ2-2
CASSPGTGSGELFF
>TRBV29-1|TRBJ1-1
CSVGTGGFEAFF
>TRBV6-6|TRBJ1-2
CASSFPTDGYTF